One and the same sample provided the 2 T cell receptor beta chains below, sequenced in a study of Graves' ophthalmopathy and Graves' hyperthyroidism. TCR beta CDR3 regions were amplified from RNA transcripts. First-round RT-PCR with HTBI primers preceded a second-round multiplex PCR. TCRdb passed the multiplex PCR reads through MiXCR, listing each CDR3 protein once. This repertoire shows about 700,000 distinct CDR3 sequences, roughly 39% found once; its top ten account for over 2.5%. Sequenced input: peripheral blood. These receptors all come from an adult man with Graves' ophthalmopathy.

Of note for this clonotype: The junction differs from germline at one of its ends, possibly a read error. The rearrangement joins TRBV25-1 to TRBJ2-7, with D maybe TRBD2 (5 bases). Germline V lookup: CDR1 MGHDK, CDR2 SYGVNS. The CDR3 is 13 residues long. DNA of the CDR3: TGTGCCATCAGTGGGAGAATCTTCTACGAGCAGTACTTC. It translates to CAISGRIFYEQYF.

V is TRBV10-3 and J is TRBJ1-2, with TRBD1 matching over 7 bases. In germline, CDR1 is ENHRY, CDR2 SYGVKD. The CDR3 loop spans 14 amino acids. V trimming: 2 bases; J trimming: 4 bases; junction bases outside the gene matches: 4. Here the CDR3 reads CAISEDTGVYGYTF. The DNA of the CDR3 is TGTGCCATCAGTGAGGATACAGGGGTCTATGGCTACACCTTC.